The 2 T cell receptor beta chains below were found in one sample sequenced in a study of Graves' ophthalmopathy and Graves' hyperthyroidism. RNA transcripts provided the template for amplifying TCR beta CDR3 regions. An initial RT-PCR round employing HTBI primers preceded a second-round multiplex PCR. TCRdb redid the calling of the multiplex PCR reads with MiXCR, one entry per CDR3 protein. The sample contains about 160,000 distinct CDR3 sequences, under 40% of which appear only once. Material for sequencing was peripheral blood. These receptors all stem from a woman between 35 and 50 years old with Graves' ophthalmopathy.

This clonotype was seen once. This chain joins TRBV7-9 and TRBJ2-7; D call uncertain. The length of the CDR3 is 11 residues. Germline CDR1 reads SEHNR; CDR2 reads FQNEAQ (reference sequence). Trimming shortened V by 10 bases and J by 1 base, and 8 bases separated the two germline ends. The CDR3 reads CAIDRSYEQYF. The CDR3 DNA sequence: TGTGCCATAGACCGTTCCTACGAGCAGTACTTC.

This clonotype was detected many times. V and J are TRBV4-3 and TRBJ2-5, with 8 bases fitting TRBD1. The CDR3 is 15 amino acids. Germline-derived CDR1 and CDR2 are LGHNA and YSLEER. With V trimmed by 5 bases and J by 3 bases, 8 bases remained unmatched. The CDR3 DNA follows: TGCGCCAGCAGCAAAGGCCTGGACAGGGAAGAGACCCAGTACTTC. Translating it yields CASSKGLDREETQYF.